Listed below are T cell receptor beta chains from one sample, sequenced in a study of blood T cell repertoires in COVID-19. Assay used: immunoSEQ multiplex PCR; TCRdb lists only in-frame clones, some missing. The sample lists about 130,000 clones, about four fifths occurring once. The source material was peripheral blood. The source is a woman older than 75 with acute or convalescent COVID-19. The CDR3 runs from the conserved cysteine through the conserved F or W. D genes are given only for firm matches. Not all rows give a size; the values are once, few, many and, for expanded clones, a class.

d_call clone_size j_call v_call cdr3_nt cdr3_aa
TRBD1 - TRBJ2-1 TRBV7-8 TGTGCCAGCAGTTTCAGTGGGACAGGGAGCAATGAGCAGTTCTTC CASSFSGTGSNEQFF
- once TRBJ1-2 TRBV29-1 TGCAGCGTTGAGTCAGGGTCGGAAGGCTACACCTTC CSVESGSEGYTF
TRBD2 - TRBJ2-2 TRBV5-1 TGCGCCAGCAGCCCCCGACAAATTGCGGGGGCGAACACCGGGGAGCTGTTTTTT CASSPRQIAGANTGELFF
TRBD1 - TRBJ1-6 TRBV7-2 TGTGCCAGCAGCCCTCCGGACAGGGTTAGTTCACCCCTCCACTTT CASSPPDRVSSPLHF
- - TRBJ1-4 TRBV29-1 TGCAGCGTAGGACAGTTAAATGAAAAACTGTTTTTT CSVGQLNEKLFF
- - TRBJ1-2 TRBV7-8 TGTGCCAGCAGCTTAAGGGGCCTTAACTATGGCTACACCTTC CASSLRGLNYGYTF
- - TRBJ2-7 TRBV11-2 TGTGCCACCTCCAGAGTTAGGGGGAACTACGAGCAGTACTTC CATSRVRGNYEQYF
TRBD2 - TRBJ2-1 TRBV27 TGTGCCAGCAGGACTAGCGGGGGGTACAATGAGCAGTTCTTC CASRTSGGYNEQFF
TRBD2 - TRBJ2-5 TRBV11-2 TGTGCCAGCAGACCCGCGGGGGGGCCGTACCAAGAGACCCAGTACTTC CASRPAGGPYQETQYF
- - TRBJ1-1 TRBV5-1 TGCGCCAGCAGCCCCCCAGTTGGTTTCGCTGAAGCTTTCTTT CASSPPVGFAEAFF
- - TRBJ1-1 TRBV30 TGTGCACAAGGTGGAGGCGTCACTGAAGCTTTCTTT CAQGGGVTEAFF
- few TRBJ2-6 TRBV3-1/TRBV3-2 TGTGCCAGCAGCCGAAACATCGCGGGCTCTGGGGCCAACGTCCTGACTTTC CASSRNIAGSGANVLTF
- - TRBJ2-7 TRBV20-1 TGCAGTGCTAGTTTTCAAACTACCTACGAGCAGTACTTC CSASFQTTYEQYF
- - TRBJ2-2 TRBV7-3 TGTGCCAGCAGCTTGACAGGACACACGAGCGGGGAGCTGTTTTTT CASSLTGHTSGELFF
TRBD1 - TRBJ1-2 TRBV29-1 TGCAGCGTTGACCTAGGGTACAGGGGGGATGGCTACACCTTC CSVDLGYRGDGYTF
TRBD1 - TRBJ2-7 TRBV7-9 TGTGCCAGCAGCTTACCGTCGGGACAGGGCTCCCACGAGCAGTACTTC CASSLPSGQGSHEQYF
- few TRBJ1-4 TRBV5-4 TGTGCCAGCAGCTTCGGCGGCGCTGCAACTAATGAAAAACTGTTTTTT CASSFGGAATNEKLFF
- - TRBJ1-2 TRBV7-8 TGTGCCACCCGACCGCGGGGGGCTTCTAACTATGGCTACACCTTC CATRPRGASNYGYTF
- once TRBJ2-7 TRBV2 TGTGCCAGCAGTCAGAACTACGAGCAGTACTTC CASSQNYEQYF
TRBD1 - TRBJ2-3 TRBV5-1 TGCGCCAGCAGCTTGGCGGGACAGGGGGGCACAGATACGCAGTATTTT CASSLAGQGGTDTQYF
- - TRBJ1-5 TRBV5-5 TGTGCCAGCAGCTTGGTTGCGGGCGCTAGCAATCAGCCCCAGCATTTT CASSLVAGASNQPQHF
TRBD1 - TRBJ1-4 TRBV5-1 TGCGCCAGCAGCTTGGCAGGGGGCGAAAAACTGTTTTTT CASSLAGGEKLFF
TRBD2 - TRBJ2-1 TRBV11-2 TGTGCCAGCAGCTTATTTGCGGGGGGCCCGATCAATGAGCAGTTCTTC CASSLFAGGPINEQFF
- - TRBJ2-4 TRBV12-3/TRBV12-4 TGTGCCAGCAGGTCCGGGGCCAAAAACATTCAGTACTTC CASRSGAKNIQYF
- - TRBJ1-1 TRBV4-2 TGTGCCAGCAGCCAAGATAACGGGATCGGGGGCACTGAAGCTTTCTTT CASSQDNGIGGTEAFF
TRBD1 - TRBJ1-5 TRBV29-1 TGCAGCGTTGAGGAGGGGACAGGGGGAAACCAGCCCCAGCATTTT CSVEEGTGGNQPQHF
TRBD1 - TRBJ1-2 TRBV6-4 TGTGCCAGCAGTGACTCGAACGGTCAGGGGGTCAATGGCTACACCTTC CASSDSNGQGVNGYTF
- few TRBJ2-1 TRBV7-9 TGTGCCAGCAGCTCCGGGGGCTCCTACAATGAGCAGTTCTTC CASSSGGSYNEQFF
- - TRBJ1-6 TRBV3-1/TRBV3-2 TGTGCCAGCAGCCAAGATTTAGGGACAATAAGGAATTCACCCCTCCACTTT CASSQDLGTIRNSPLHF
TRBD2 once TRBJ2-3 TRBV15 TGTGCCACCAGCATAAAGCGGGGGGGCACAGATACGCAGTATTTT CATSIKRGGTDTQYF
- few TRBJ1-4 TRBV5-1 TGCGCCAGCAGAGAAGGGGCGCAAACTAATGAAAAACTGTTTTTT CASREGAQTNEKLFF
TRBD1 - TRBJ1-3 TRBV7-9 TGTGCCAGCAGTTCCGGACAGGGTAACACCATATATTTT CASSSGQGNTIYF
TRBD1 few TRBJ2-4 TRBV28 TGTGCCAGCACTCCCTTGACAGGGACGAAAAACATTCAGTACTTC CASTPLTGTKNIQYF
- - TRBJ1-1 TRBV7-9 TGTGCCAGCAGCTTAGGGGACACTCCTGAAGCTTTCTTT CASSLGDTPEAFF
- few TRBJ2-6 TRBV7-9 TGTGCCAGCAGCACCATGTCGACGGGGGGCCCTTCTGGGGCCAACGTCCTGACTTTC CASSTMSTGGPSGANVLTF
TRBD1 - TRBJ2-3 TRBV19 TGTGCCAGCCGACAGGGGACAACAGATACGCAGTATTTT CASRQGTTDTQYF
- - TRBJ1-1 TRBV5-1 TGCGCCAGCAGCTTGGACGGGGCTGAAGCTTTCTTT CASSLDGAEAFF
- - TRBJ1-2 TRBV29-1 TGCAGCGTTGACAGTGGGGAGGCGGGCTACACCTTC CSVDSGEAGYTF
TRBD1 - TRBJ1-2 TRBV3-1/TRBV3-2 TGTGCCAGCAGCCGATTACAGGGGGTGAGGGACTATGGCTACACCTTC CASSRLQGVRDYGYTF
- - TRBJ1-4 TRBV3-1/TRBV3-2 TGTGCCAGCAGCCAAATAAGGACCGGGGGGGTAAAACTGTTTTTT CASSQIRTGGVKLFF
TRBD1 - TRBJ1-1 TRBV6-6 TGTGCCAGCAGTCGACAGGGCGGCGGGATGAACACTGAAGCTTTCTTT CASSRQGGGMNTEAFF
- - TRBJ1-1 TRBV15 TGTGCCACCAGCTGGGGCAACACTGAAGCTTTCTTT CATSWGNTEAFF
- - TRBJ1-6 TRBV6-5 TGTGCCATCCTCGCCACAGGGATATCACCCCTCCACTTT CAILATGISPLHF
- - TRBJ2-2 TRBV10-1 TGCGCCAGCAGTGAGAAAACAGGGAAACACCGGGGAGCTGTTTTT CASSEKTGKHRGAVF
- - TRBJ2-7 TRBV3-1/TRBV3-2 TGTGCCAGCAGCCAAGATTTAAGAGGAAACGAGCAGTACTTC CASSQDLRGNEQYF
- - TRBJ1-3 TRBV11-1 TGTGCCAGCAGCTGGACAGACAACTCTGGAAACACCATATATTTT CASSWTDNSGNTIYF
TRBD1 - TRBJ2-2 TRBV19 TGTGCCAGTAGCCCTAGGGACAGGGACGCCGGGGAGCTGTTTTTT CASSPRDRDAGELFF
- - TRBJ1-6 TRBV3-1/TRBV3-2 TGTGCCAGCAGCCAAGGGGCTCCCGTTTCACCCCTCCACTTT CASSQGAPVSPLHF
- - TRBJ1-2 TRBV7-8 TGTGCCAGCAGCTCGGACACTCCAAACCACTATGGCTACACCTTC CASSSDTPNHYGYTF